This T cell receptor (beta chain) was captured in a study of technical replicates of blood from several donors. As concerns this clone: This sample includes further DNA sequences coding for the same CDR3.

Here immunoSEQ multiplex PCR was the method, and the copy in TCRdb shows in-frame clones only, minus some. The repertoire includes under 75,000 clones, about 94% of them detected once, and about 0.38% sits in the top ten. From germline, CDR1 is WSHSY and CDR2 SAAADI. The V gene lost 4 bases and the J gene lost 4 bases, with 5 bases spanning the gap. This CDR3 contains 11 residues. The sequence came from a human donor in good health. Material for sequencing was T cells isolated from PBMCs. The chain recombines TRBV10-2 with TRBJ2-7; D might be TRBD2 (5 bases). The CDR3: CASSGGYEQYF. In nucleotides, the CDR3 is TGCGCCAGCAGTGGAGGGTACGAGCAGTACTTC.